The source of this T cell receptor (beta chain) is a study of cytomegalovirus exposure and HLA in healthy donors. Findings and caveats of the study: An analysis that was carried out later associated 16,951 TCR beta sequences with HLA alleles at 0.05 false discovery rate.

In this sample, this clone turned up a few times. Its antigen is unidentified. Donors likely had unrecorded immune exposures despite being nominally healthy when sampled. Primers for the PCR totalled 60 Vbeta and 13 Jbeta. Sequenced by immunoSEQ multiplex PCR; TCRdb stores in-frame clones only, minus some. The sample carries more than 65,000 clones, around three quarters recorded once. The receptor's source is a middle-aged woman in good health and CMV-seropositive. Sequenced material: PBMCs.

Written as DNA, the CDR3 is TGTGCCAGCAGTGACACAGACGGGGGCACTGAAGCTTTCTTT. Translation gives CASSDTDGGTEAFF. The rearrangement links TRBV6-5 to TRBJ1-1; the D gene is possibly TRBD1 (5 bases). V was shortened by 5 bases and J by 4 bases, with 14 bases between the two germline ends. CDR3 length: 14 residues. CDR1 and CDR2 (germline): MNHEY, SVGAGI.